This T cell receptor (beta chain) was documented in a study of cytomegalovirus exposure and HLA in healthy donors. Looking at the study overall: Falling in the Caucasian-associated ancestry cluster were 81% of approximately 400 genotyped donors. Notes on the study in general: An ancestry cluster, one associated with Asian ancestry, reportedly showed fewer N-insertions than the 666-donor mean in a later analysis. Excluded were some V segments that proved indistinguishable, including TRBV6-2 and TRBV6-3.

The study ran its PCR with 60 Vbeta and 13 Jbeta primers. Clones were read by immunoSEQ multiplex PCR, and TCRdb kept only the in-frame ones, dropping some. The table lists around 82,000 clones, 78% of them singletons. Notes on this clone: Its antigen is unknown.

Trimming at V came to 5 bases and at J to 3 bases, leaving 3 bases not matched to a gene. This CDR3 has 13 amino acids. The V gene's germline CDR1 is MNHEY and CDR2 SVGAGI. This chain connects TRBV6-5 to TRBJ1-2; 7 nucleotides match TRBD1. The specimen sequenced was PBMCs. The TCR comes from a male donor in good health and CMV-seropositive. CDR3 residues: CASSHGQDYGYTF. DNA for the CDR3: TGTGCCAGCAGTCATGGACAGGACTATGGCTACACCTTC.